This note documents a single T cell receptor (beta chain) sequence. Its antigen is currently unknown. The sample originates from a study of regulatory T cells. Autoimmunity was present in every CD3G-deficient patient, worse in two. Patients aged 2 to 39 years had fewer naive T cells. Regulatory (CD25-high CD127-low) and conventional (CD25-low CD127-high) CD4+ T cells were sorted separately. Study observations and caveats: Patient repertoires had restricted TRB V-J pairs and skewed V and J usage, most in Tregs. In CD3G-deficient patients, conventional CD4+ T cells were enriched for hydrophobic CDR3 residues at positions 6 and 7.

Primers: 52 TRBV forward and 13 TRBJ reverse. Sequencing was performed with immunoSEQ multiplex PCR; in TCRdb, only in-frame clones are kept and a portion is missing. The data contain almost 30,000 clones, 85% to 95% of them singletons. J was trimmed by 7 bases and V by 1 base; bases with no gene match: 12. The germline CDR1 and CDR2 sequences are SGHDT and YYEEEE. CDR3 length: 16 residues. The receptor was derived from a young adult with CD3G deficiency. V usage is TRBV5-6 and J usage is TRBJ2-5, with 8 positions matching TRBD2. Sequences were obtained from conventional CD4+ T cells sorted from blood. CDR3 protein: CASSLLDAGGLGTQYF. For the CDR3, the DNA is TGTGCCAGCAGCTTGCTGGATGCGGGGGGTTTAGGGACCCAGTACTTC.